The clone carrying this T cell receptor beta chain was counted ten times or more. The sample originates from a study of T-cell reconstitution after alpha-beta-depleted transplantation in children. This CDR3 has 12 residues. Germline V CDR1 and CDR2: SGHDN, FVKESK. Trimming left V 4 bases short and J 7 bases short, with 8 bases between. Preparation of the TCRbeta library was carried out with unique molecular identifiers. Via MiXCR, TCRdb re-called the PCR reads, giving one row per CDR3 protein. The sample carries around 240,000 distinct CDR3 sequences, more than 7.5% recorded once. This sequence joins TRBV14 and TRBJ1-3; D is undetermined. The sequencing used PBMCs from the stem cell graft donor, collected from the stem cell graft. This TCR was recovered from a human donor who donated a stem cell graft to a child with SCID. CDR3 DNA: TGTGCCAGCAGCCCGTCGTCTAACACCATATATTTT. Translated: CASSPSSNTIYF.